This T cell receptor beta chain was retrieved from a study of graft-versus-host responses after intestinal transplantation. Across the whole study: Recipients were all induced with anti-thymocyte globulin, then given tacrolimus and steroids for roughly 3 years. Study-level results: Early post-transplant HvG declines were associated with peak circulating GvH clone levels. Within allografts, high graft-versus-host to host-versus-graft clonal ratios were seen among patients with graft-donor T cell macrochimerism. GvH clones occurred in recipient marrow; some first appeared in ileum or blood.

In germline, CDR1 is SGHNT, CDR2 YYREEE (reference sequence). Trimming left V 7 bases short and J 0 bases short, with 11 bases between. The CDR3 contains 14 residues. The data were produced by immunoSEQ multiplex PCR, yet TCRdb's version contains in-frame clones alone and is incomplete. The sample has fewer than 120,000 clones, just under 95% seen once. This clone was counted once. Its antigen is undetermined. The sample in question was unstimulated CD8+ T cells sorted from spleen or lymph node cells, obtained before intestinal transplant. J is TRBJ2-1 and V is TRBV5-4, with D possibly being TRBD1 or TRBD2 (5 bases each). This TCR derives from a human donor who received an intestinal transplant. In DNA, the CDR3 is TGTGCCAGCCGTAGCGACAGCTCCTACAATGAGCAGTTCTTC. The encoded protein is CASRSDSSYNEQFF.